This paragraph covers one TCR beta chain sequence. These data originate in a study of blood T cell repertoires in COVID-19. Background on the study: Whether acute or convalescent, the COVID-19 samples came from the United States, Italy and Spain. Nucleic acid was either cDNA or gDNA, and it came from T cells, B-cell-depleted T cells, or PBMCs.

Source study methods: Reference gene primers were amplified, and this amplification served to estimate nucleated cell counts. Profiled with immunoSEQ multiplex PCR; TCRdb holds only in-frame clones, not every one. V, J and clone size reflect that table, while D and trimming were determined from the DNA. This table holds about 170,000 clones, roughly 86% found once. Germline lookup yields CDR1 SGHRS and CDR2 YFSETQ. Germline trimming cut 3 bases from V and 2 bases from J; bases unmatched to any gene: 8. CDR3 length: 15 amino acids. The rearrangement uses TRBV5-1 and TRBJ2-7; 7 nucleotides line up with TRBD1. The source is a man in his 70s with acute or convalescent COVID-19. The specimen was peripheral blood. CDR3 nucleotides: TGCGCCAGCAGCTCCGGGACAGCCTTGGCCTACGAGCAGTACTTC. Translated, it gives CASSSGTALAYEQYF.